The 9 T cell receptor beta chains below come from one sample, sequenced in a study of T cells after yellow fever vaccination. In TCRdb, the 5' RACE reads were re-called with MiXCR into one record per CDR3 protein. Here the sample spans fewer than 450,000 distinct CDR3 sequences, 8.1% being singletons. Sequencing was performed on PBMCs, taken around 45 days after the first yellow fever vaccination. All receptors come from a man between 18 and 35 years old who received the YFV17D yellow fever vaccine.

This clonotype was recorded a few times. The V and J genes are TRBV15 and TRBJ1-2; D is ambiguous. CDR3 length equals 13 residues. The ends were cut back, 2 bases at V and 6 bases at J, with 10 bases in the middle. Germline assignment: CDR1 LNHNV and CDR2 YYDKDF (reference sequence). The CDR3 loop is CATSRRPQDGYTF. As DNA, the CDR3 is TGTGCCACCAGCAGACGCCCCCAGGATGGCTACACCTTC. Combining the CDR3 with reference TRBV15 and TRBJ1-2 gives the whole variable domain DAMVIQNPRYQVTQFGKPVTLSCSQTLNHNVMYWYQQKSSQAPKLLFHYYDKDFNNEADTPDNFQSRRPNTSFCFLDIRSPGLGDTAMYLCATSRRPQDGYTFGSGTRLTVV.

This clonotype occurred a few times. V and J are TRBV20-1 and TRBJ1-2; D uncertain. With 3 bases removed from V and 4 bases from J, the gap between germline ends came to 12 bases. Germline V lookup: CDR1 DFQATT, CDR2 SNEGSKA (reference sequence). The CDR3 totals 13 residues. The CDR3 nucleotides read TGCAGTGCTAGTAGGGATGGGAGCTATGGCTACACCTTC. Translation gives CSASRDGSYGYTF.

CDR3 loop: CASSARDRGGNEQFF. The CDR3 DNA follows: TGTGCCAGCAGCGCCCGGGACAGGGGGGGAAATGAGCAGTTCTTC. This chain links TRBV5-6 with TRBJ2-1; 11 positions match TRBD1. The V gene end was trimmed by 4 bases and the J gene end by 7 bases; junction bases not matched to a gene: 7. This CDR3 has 15 residues. The germline gives CDR1 SGHDT, CDR2 YYEEEE.

This clonotype showed up many times. The chain has TRBV10-2 and TRBJ2-7; D gene uncertain. CDR3 length equals 14 residues. CDR1 and CDR2 (germline): WSHSY, SAAADI. Trimming shortened V by 4 bases and J by 4 bases, and 14 bases separated the two germline ends. The CDR3 loop is CASSAPRLGYEQYF. CDR3 nucleotides: TGCGCCAGCAGTGCCCCCCGTTTGGGTTACGAGCAGTACTTC.

This clonotype turned up a few times. V usage is TRBV20-1 and J usage is TRBJ2-1, with TRBD1 identical over 7 bases. Germline assignment: CDR1 DFQATT and CDR2 SNEGSKA (reference sequence). V gave up 6 bases and J gave up 3 bases; unmatched junction bases: 5. The CDR3 length is 13 residues. CDR3 sequence (DNA): TGCAGTGCCCCGACAGGGCTCTACAATGAGCAGTTCTTC. Translated, it gives CSAPTGLYNEQFF.

This clonotype was observed at least ten times. This chain links TRBV4-1 with TRBJ2-5, with TRBD2 identical over 7 bases. V lost 4 bases, J lost 2 bases, and 10 bases stayed unmatched. The CDR3 has 16 residues. Germline V CDR1 and CDR2: MGHRA, YSYEKL. CDR3 DNA: TGCGCCAGCAGCCCGGTTGGGGAGGGCGGACAAGAGACCCAGTACTTC. Residues: CASSPVGEGGQETQYF.

This rearrangement joins TRBV6-1 to TRBJ2-7; D is possibly TRBD1 or TRBD2 (5 bases each). This CDR3 region has 13 residues. V was shortened by 5 bases and J by 3 bases, with 11 bases between the two germline ends. Germline CDR1 reads MNHNS; CDR2 reads SASEGT. CDR3 nucleotides: TGTGCCAGCAGTCAGGGACCCAGCTACGAGCAGTACGTC. Protein: CASSQGPSYEQYV.

CDR3 DNA: TGTGCCAGCAGTGTGCAAGGGATGAACACTGAAGCTTTCTTT. This codes for CASSVQGMNTEAFF. The rearrangement joins TRBV2 to TRBJ1-1; D unresolved. This CDR3 has 14 residues. The V end was cut by 4 bases, the J end by 0 bases, with 9 bases between. The V gene's germline CDR1 is SNHLY and CDR2 FYNNEI.

This clonotype was found many times. V gene TRBV20-1 combines with J gene TRBJ2-3; 7 bases align to TRBD2. Germline lookup yields CDR1 DFQATT and CDR2 SNEGSKA (reference sequence). There are 15 residues in the CDR3. V was clipped by 7 bases and J by 2 bases; unmatched bases: 12. In nucleotides, the CDR3 is TGCAGTGTCGAATACGGCGGGAGTTTCACAGATACGCAGTATTTT. It encodes CSVEYGGSFTDTQYF.